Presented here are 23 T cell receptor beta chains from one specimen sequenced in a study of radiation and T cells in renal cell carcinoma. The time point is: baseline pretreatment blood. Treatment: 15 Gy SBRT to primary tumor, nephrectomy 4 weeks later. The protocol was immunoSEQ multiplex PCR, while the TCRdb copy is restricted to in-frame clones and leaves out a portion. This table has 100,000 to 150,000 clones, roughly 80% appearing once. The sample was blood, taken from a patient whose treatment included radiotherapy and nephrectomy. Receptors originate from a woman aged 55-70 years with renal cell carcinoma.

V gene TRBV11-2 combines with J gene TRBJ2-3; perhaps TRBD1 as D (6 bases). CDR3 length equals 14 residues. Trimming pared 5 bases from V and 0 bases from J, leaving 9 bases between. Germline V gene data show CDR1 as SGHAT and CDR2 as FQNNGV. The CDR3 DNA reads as TGTGCCAGCAGCCCAGGGGCCAGCACAGATACGCAGTATTTT. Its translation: CASSPGASTDTQYF.

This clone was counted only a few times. This CDR3 reads CASSFPRVEAFF. CDR3 in DNA: TGTGCCAGCAGTTTCCCCAGGGTTGAAGCTTTCTTT. The chain carries TRBV27 and TRBJ1-1; a weak D match, TRBD1 (5 bases). The CDR3 loop spans 12 amino acids. Trimming stripped 3 bases from V and 7 bases from J, with 9 bases between. Germline assignment: CDR1 MNHEY and CDR2 SMNVEV (reference sequence).

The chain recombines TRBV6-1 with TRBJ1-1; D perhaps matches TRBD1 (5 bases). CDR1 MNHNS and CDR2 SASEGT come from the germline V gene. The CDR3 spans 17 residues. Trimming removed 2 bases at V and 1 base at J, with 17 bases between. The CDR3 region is CASSEIESGGPNTEAFF. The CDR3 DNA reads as TGTGCCAGCAGTGAAATCGAGAGTGGGGGACCGAACACTGAAGCTTTCTTT.

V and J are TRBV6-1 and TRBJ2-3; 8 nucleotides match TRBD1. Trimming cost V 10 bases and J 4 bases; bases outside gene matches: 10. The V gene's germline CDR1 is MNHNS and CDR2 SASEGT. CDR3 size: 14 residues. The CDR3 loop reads CATLDREYADTQYF. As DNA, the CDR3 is TGTGCCACCTTGGACAGGGAATATGCAGATACGCAGTATTTT.

CDR3 sequence: CASSPKGQVISGANVLTF. CDR3 nucleotides: TGTGCCAGCTCACCTAAGGGACAGGTCATCTCTGGGGCCAACGTCCTGACTTTC. The V and J genes are TRBV18 and TRBJ2-6; 8 bases align to TRBD1. The germline CDR1 and CDR2 sequences are KGHSH and LQKENI. V gave up 3 bases and J gave up 0 bases; unmatched junction bases: 7. CDR3 length: 18 amino acids.

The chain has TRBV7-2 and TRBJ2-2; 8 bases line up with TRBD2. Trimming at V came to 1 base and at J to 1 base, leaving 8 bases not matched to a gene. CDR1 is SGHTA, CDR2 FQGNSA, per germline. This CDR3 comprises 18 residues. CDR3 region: CASSLELAGLGNTGELFF. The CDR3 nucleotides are TGTGCCAGCAGCTTAGAGCTAGCGGGCCTGGGGAACACCGGGGAGCTGTTTTTT.

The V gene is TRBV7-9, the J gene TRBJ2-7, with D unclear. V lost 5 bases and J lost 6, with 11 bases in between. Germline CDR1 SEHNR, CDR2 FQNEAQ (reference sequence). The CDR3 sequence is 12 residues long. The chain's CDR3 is CASSLETSEQYF. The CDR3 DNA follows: TGTGCCAGCAGCCTAGAGACATCCGAGCAGTACTTC.

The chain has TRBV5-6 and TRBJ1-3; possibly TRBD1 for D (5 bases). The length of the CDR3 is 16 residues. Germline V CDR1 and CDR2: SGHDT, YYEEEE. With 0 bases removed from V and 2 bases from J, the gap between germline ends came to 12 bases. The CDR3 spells CASSLVGGSAGNTIYF. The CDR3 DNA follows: TGTGCCAGCAGCTTGGTGGGGGGGAGCGCTGGAAACACCATATATTTT.

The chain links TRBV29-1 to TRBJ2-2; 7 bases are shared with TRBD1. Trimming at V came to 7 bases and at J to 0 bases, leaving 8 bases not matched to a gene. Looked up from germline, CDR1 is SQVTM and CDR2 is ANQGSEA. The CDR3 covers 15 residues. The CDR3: CSATTGTANTGELFF. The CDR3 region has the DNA TGCAGCGCCACAACCGGGACAGCGAACACCGGGGAGCTGTTTTTT.

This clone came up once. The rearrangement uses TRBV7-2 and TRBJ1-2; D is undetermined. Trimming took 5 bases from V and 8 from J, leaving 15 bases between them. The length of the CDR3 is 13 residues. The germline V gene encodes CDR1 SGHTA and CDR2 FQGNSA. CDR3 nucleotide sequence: TGTGCCAGCAGCCGGGGAGGACCTGGGGGCTACACCTTC. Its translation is CASSRGGPGGYTF.

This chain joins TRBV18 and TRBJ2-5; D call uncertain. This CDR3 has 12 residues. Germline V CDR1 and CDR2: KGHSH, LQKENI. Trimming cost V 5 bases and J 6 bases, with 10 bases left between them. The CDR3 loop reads CASSGSEKTQYF. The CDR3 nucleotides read TGTGCCAGCTCAGGGTCGGAGAAGACCCAGTACTTC.

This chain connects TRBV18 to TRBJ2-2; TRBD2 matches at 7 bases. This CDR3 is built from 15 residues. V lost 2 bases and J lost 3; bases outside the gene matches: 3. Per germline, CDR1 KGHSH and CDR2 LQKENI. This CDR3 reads CASSPVGGYTGELFF. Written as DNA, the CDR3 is TGTGCCAGCTCACCAGTCGGGGGGTACACCGGGGAGCTGTTTTTT.

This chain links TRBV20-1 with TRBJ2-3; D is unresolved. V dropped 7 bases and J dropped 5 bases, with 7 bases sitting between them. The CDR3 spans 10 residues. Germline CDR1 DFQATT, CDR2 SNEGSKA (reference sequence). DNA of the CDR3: TGCAGTGTCGCGAGAGATACGCAGTATTTT. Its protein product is CSVARDTQYF.

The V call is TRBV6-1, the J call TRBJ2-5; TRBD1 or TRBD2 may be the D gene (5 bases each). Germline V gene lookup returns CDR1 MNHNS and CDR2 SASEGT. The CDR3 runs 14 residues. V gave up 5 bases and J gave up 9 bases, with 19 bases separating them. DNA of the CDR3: TGTGCCAGCAGTATACCGGGACCACCAGCGGCCCAGTACTTC. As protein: CASSIPGPPAAQYF.

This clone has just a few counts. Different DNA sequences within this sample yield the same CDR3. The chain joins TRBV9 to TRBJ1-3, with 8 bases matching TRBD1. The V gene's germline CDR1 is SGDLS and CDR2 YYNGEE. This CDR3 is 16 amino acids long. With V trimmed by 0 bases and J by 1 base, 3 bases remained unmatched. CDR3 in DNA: TGTGCCAGCAGCGTAGGTCGGACAGGGTCTGGAAACACCATATATTTT. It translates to CASSVGRTGSGNTIYF.

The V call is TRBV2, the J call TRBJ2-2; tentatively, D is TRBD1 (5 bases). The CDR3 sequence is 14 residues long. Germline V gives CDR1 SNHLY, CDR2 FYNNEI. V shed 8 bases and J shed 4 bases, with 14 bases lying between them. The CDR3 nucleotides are TGTGCCAGCGTGCAGGGCGAAAGCACCGGGGAGCTGTTTTTT. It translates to CASVQGESTGELFF. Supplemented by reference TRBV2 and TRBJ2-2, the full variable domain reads EPEVTQTPSHQVTQMGQEVILRCVPISNHLYFYWYRQILGQKVEFLVSFYNNEISEKSEIFDDQFSVERPDGSNFTLKIRSTKLEDSAMYFCASVQGESTGELFFGEGSRLTVL.

The CDR3 DNA reads as TGTGCCAGCAGGACGATAGGGGGGCCAAGGGAGACCCAGTACTTC. Protein product: CASRTIGGPRETQYF. The V and J genes are TRBV6-1 and TRBJ2-5; D tentatively fits TRBD1 or TRBD2 (6 bases each). V was trimmed by 6 bases and J by 5 bases, leaving 19 bases between them. This CDR3 is 15 amino acids long. Germline V gives CDR1 MNHNS, CDR2 SASEGT.

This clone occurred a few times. CDR3 sequence (DNA): TGCGCCAGCAGCTTGGAGGGCAGGGGGATAGAGACCCAGTACTTC. Its protein is CASSLEGRGIETQYF. The V gene is TRBV5-1, the J gene TRBJ2-5; 7 nucleotides match TRBD1. Germline loops: CDR1 SGHRS, CDR2 YFSETQ. V trimming: 0 bases; J trimming: 4 bases; junction bases outside the gene matches: 6. This CDR3 region has 15 residues.

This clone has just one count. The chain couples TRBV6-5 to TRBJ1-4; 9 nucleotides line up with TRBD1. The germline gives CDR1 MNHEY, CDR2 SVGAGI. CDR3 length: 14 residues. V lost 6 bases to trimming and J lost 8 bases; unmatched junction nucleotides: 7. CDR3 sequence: CASRPGTGKEKLFF. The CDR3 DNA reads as TGTGCCAGCAGGCCCGGGACAGGGAAAGAAAAACTGTTTTTT.

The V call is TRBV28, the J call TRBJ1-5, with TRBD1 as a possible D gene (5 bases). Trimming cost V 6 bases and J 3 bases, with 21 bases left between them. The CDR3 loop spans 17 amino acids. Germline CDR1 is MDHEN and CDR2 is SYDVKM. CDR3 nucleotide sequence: TGTGCCAGCAGCCTTCTGGCAGGGCTCGGGGACAATCAGCCCCAGCATTTT. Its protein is CASSLLAGLGDNQPQHF. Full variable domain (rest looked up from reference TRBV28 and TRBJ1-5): DVKVTQSSRYLVKRTGEKVFLECVQDMDHENMFWYRQDPGLGLRLIYFSYDVKMKEKGDIPEGYSVSREKKERFSLILESASTNQTSMYLCASSLLAGLGDNQPQHFGDGTRLSIL.

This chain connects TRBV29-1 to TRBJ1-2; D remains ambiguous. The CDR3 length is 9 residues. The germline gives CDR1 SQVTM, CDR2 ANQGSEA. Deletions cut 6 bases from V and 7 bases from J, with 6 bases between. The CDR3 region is CSVRAGYTF. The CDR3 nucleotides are TGCAGCGTCCGGGCTGGCTACACCTTC.

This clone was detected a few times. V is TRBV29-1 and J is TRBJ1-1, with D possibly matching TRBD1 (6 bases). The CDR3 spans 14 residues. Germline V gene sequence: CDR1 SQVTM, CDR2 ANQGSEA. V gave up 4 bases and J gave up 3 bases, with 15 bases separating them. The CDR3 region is CSVAAGQGHTEAFF. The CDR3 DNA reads TGCAGCGTTGCTGCGGGGCAGGGGCACACTGAAGCTTTCTTT.

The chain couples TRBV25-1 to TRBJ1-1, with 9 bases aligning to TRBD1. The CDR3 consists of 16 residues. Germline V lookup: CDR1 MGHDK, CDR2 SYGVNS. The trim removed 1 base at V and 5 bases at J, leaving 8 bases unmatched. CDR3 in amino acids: CASSEWTGEKSTEAFF. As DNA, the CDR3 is TGTGCCAGCAGTGAATGGACAGGGGAGAAATCAACTGAAGCTTTCTTT.